These T cell receptor beta chains were read from a single sample in a study of cytotoxic CD8 clonotypes in ibrutinib-treated CLL. The data were produced by immunoSEQ multiplex PCR, yet TCRdb's version contains in-frame clones alone and is incomplete. The data show around 330,000 clones, with roughly 67% seen just once and 6% to 6.5% held by the top ten. The source material was PBMCs, sampled after 36 months of ibrutinib treatment. Source of these receptors: a human donor with chronic lymphocytic leukemia. Both conserved end residues are trimmed from each CDR3.

j_call	v_call	cdr3_aa
TRBJ1-1	TRBV29-1	SVEEEAALNTEAF
TRBJ2-5	TRBV5-1	ASSSRGGETQY
TRBJ2-7	TRBV5-1	ASSLAGYVLEQY
TRBJ2-3	TRBV7-2	ASSLLTGDTQY
TRBJ2-7	TRBV9	ASSGVAGSYEQY
TRBJ2-2	TRBV5-8	ASSLGTGPNTGELF
TRBJ2-3	TRBV27	ASSLSRASGRVTDTQY
TRBJ2-5	TRBV6-5	ASGGSETQY
TRBJ2-7	TRBV18	ASSPLDQKSEQY
TRBJ2-1	TRBV5-1	ASSSGLSSYNEQF
TRBJ1-6	TRBV13	ASSLRERDNNSPLH
TRBJ2-1	TRBV15	ATSRDQYNEQF
TRBJ2-1	TRBV5-6	ASSLYNEQF
TRBJ1-2	TRBV7-9	ASSPHWVNYGYT
TRBJ2-1	TRBV7-9	ASSLAPFNEQF
TRBJ2-2	TRBV7-8	ASSLKTGVNTGELF
TRBJ2-6	TRBV4-3	ASSQEEFLSGANVLT
TRBJ2-7	TRBV4-1	ASSQEETGAMGAYEQY
TRBJ1-2	TRBV7-3	ASSLLPGYGYT
TRBJ2-5	TRBV9	ASSIPGVRETQY
TRBJ2-7	TRBV4-1	ASSQDFPLGYEQY
TRBJ1-3	TRBV7-9	ASSLALGVWNTIY
TRBJ2-7	TRBV7-9	ASSFRGDEQY
TRBJ2-6	TRBV2	ASMTGSGANVLT
TRBJ1-2	TRBV5-1	ASSSGRRNGYT
TRBJ1-1	TRBV15	ATSRDLGSVEAF
TRBJ1-5	TRBV5-7	ASSLRQLYSNQPQH
TRBJ2-5	TRBV23-1	ASSQSSRDRVETQY
TRBJ2-3	TRBV7-3	ASSDPPWAGGGSDTQY
TRBJ1-1	TRBV5-1	ASSPLAGLVMNTEAF
TRBJ2-7	TRBV28	ASSSKTSSPVLEQY
TRBJ2-5	TRBV15	ATSRGDRVIGETQY
TRBJ2-3	TRBV7-6	ASSFRRATDTQY
TRBJ1-1	TRBV14	ASSLKANTEAF
TRBJ2-7	TRBV6-5	ASSYNRAAYEQY
TRBJ2-1	TRBV5-6	ASSWTSGNNRQF
TRBJ2-7	TRBV19	ASSGTGPLHEQY
TRBJ1-3	TRBV13	ASSPGGTGANTIY
TRBJ2-7	TRBV6-1	ASSRTHQLYEQY
TRBJ1-2	TRBV15	ATSRDHQGRGYT
TRBJ1-2	TRBV6-5	ASTRTPNYGYT
TRBJ2-3	TRBV9	ASSPTSSDTQY
TRBJ2-5	TRBV23-1	ASSPDNRETQY
TRBJ1-1	TRBV19	ASTPGWDTEAF
TRBJ2-7	TRBV9	ASSVATGVHEQY
TRBJ2-5	TRBV7-2	ASSPVGGETQY
TRBJ1-1	TRBV5-4	ASSTGTGWNTEAF
TRBJ1-2	TRBV4-1	ASSPKPGQGYPNYGYT
TRBJ1-6	TRBV6-6	ASSYSIDRATSPLH
TRBJ1-5	TRBV5-1	ASSLGLDSNQPQH
TRBJ2-3	TRBV29-1	SVVIRVGRFSTDTQY
TRBJ1-3	TRBV20-1	SASVGNTIY
TRBJ2-6	TRBV28	ASSLLTGANVLT
TRBJ2-5	TRBV7-6	ASSVWTGHPTPN
TRBJ2-7	TRBV5-6	ASSLGLAGTYEQY
TRBJ2-7	TRBV7-4	ASVISLQQY
TRBJ2-7	TRBV7-9	ASGPIGGSGDYEQY
TRBJ2-7	TRBV5-4	ASSQGTVQY
TRBJ1-4	TRBV5-1	ASSLGRVGTNEKLF